The 10 T cell receptor beta chains presented below share a single source sample, sequenced in a study of CD8+ T cells in alopecia areata. Noted treatment: oral pan-JAK inhibitor, 5-10 mg twice daily. Extracted RNA was reverse transcribed, and the resulting cDNA served as sequencing template. TCRdb's table, derived via immunoSEQ multiplex PCR, lists solely in-frame clones and lacks some. The repertoire holds roughly 170,000 clones, with roughly 62% as singletons. This specimen consisted of CD8+ T cells sorted from blood, obtained at week 24, from a patient treated with tofacitinib. These receptors were taken from a human donor with alopecia areata.

The chain joins TRBV23-1 to TRBJ2-5, with 7 bases fitting TRBD2. TRBV23-1 is placed among ORFs of uncertain function. Trimming took 7 bases from V and 4 from J; bases not matched to a gene: 30. The CDR3 sequence is 21 residues long. The CDR3 reads CASIPGSEDTKRGSIVETQYF. CDR3 coding DNA: TGCGCCAGCATACCGGGTTCGGAGGACACCAAGCGGGGTTCTATCGTAGAGACCCAGTACTTC.

The chain has TRBV7-9 and TRBJ2-5, with D possibly matching TRBD1 (6 bases). Germline V gives CDR1 SEHNR, CDR2 FQNEAQ (reference sequence). V was cut by 5 bases and J by 2 bases, with 12 bases left in between. The CDR3 spans 14 residues. CDR3 nucleotide sequence: TGTGCCAGCAGCCCAGGGGCAGGGCAAGAGACCCAGTACTTC. It yields the protein CASSPGAGQETQYF.

Only a few counts were recorded for this clone. The V and J genes are TRBV5-1 and TRBJ2-7; 9 bases match TRBD1. The V gene's germline CDR1 is SGHRS and CDR2 YFSETQ. V was clipped by 4 bases and J by 3 bases; unmatched bases: 8. This CDR3 comprises 15 residues. The chain's CDR3 is CASSARQGDNYEQYF. As DNA, the CDR3 is TGCGCCAGCAGCGCACGACAGGGGGATAACTACGAGCAGTACTTC.

This clone was seen a handful of times. The CDR3 nucleotides are TGTGCCAGCAGCCCTACCGGGACTTCGAACACCGGGGAGCTGTTTTTT. Amino acids: CASSPTGTSNTGELFF. V and J are TRBV13 and TRBJ2-2; a possible D gene is TRBD2 (6 bases). This CDR3 has 16 residues. Trimming removed 5 bases at V and 0 bases at J, with 13 bases between. The V gene's germline CDR1 is PRHDT and CDR2 FYEKMQ (reference sequence).

The rearrangement joins TRBV27 to TRBJ2-7; TRBD1 matches 7 bases. Germline values: CDR1 MNHEY, CDR2 SMNVEV (reference sequence). The trim removed 6 bases at V and 1 base at J, leaving 6 bases unmatched. The CDR3 consists of 14 residues. The CDR3 region is CASSVVRGSYEQYF. In DNA, the CDR3 is TGTGCCAGCAGCGTGGTCAGGGGGTCCTACGAGCAGTACTTC.

The chain employs TRBV7-6 and TRBJ1-2; D gene uncertain. The CDR3 spans 13 residues. Trimming took off 5 bases at V and 1 base at J, with 8 bases between the two ends. Germline V lookup: CDR1 SGHVS, CDR2 FNYEAQ. CDR3 sequence (DNA): TGTGCCAGCAGCCGCAGGTTTAACTATGGCTACACCTTC. Translation gives CASSRRFNYGYTF.

With respect to this clone: The sample carries other DNA sequences with the same CDR3. V is TRBV15 and J is TRBJ2-5; possibly TRBD2 for D (7 bases). Germline V gene data show CDR1 as LNHNV and CDR2 as YYDKDF (reference sequence). V was cut by 3 bases and J by 3 bases, with 11 bases left in between. The CDR3 is 14 amino acids. In DNA form, the CDR3 reads TGTGCCACCAGCAGTAGGGGGGGAAAAGAGACCCAGTACTTC. It yields the protein CATSSRGGKETQYF.

V usage is TRBV4-1 and J usage is TRBJ1-2; D may be TRBD1 (5 bases). The germline V gene encodes CDR1 MGHRA and CDR2 YSYEKL. Trimming pared 0 bases from V and 7 bases from J, leaving 12 bases between. The CDR3 is made up of 14 amino acids. For the CDR3, the DNA is TGCGCCAGCAGCCAAGAAGAGGGGAGCAGTGGCTACACCTTC. Translating it yields CASSQEEGSSGYTF.

This clone was detected only a few times. This sequence joins TRBV14 and TRBJ2-7, with D unresolved. The CDR3 loop spans 12 amino acids. The germline gives CDR1 SGHDN, CDR2 FVKESK. Between the trimmed V and J ends, which lost 4 bases and 2 bases, there was a span of 6 bases. As DNA, the CDR3 is TGTGCCAGCAGCCCCGACCCCTACGAGCAGTACTTC. This sequence encodes CASSPDPYEQYF.

The chain uses TRBV7-9 and TRBJ1-2; D is uncertain. The CDR3 extends over 14 amino acids. Deletions cut 1 base from V and 5 bases from J, with 11 bases between. In germline, CDR1 is SEHNR, CDR2 FQNEAQ (reference sequence). The CDR3 loop is CASSLGKGRYGYTF. CDR3 bases: TGTGCCAGCAGCTTAGGCAAAGGACGATATGGCTACACCTTC.